The rows below give T cell receptor beta chains drawn from one sample of a study of OX40 agonist ivuxolimab in advanced cancers. Clones were read by immunoSEQ multiplex PCR, and TCRdb kept only the in-frame ones, dropping some. The data show tens of thousands of clones, 88% seen once. The sample was CD4+ or CD8+ T cells sorted from blood, taken in a trial of the OX40 agonist ivuxolimab. All receptors come from an adult with an advanced solid tumor such as melanoma, head and neck, liver or kidney cancer. Each CDR3 is given with its conserved first and last residue. The order of the fields is clone size, D gene, J gene, V gene, CDR3 protein, CDR3 DNA. D genes are given only for firm matches. The size entry is marked missing in some rows and otherwise reads once, few, many or a size class.

>-|-|TRBJ1-6|TRBV5-6
CASSPPGSYNSPLHF
TGTGCCAGCAGCCCCCCCGGCTCCTATAATTCACCCCTCCACTTT
>-|-|TRBJ1-5|TRBV19
CASSITTWKPQHF
TGTGCCAGTAGTATCACGACCTGGAAGCCCCAGCATTTT
>-|TRBD1|TRBJ1-3|TRBV28
CASSPRTGSTGNTIYF
TGTGCCAGCAGTCCCAGGACAGGGAGTACTGGAAACACCATATATTTT
>-|TRBD1|TRBJ1-1|TRBV7-2
CASSPTPQGINTEAFF
TGTGCCAGCAGCCCGACACCACAGGGGATTAACACTGAAGCTTTCTTT
>-|-|TRBJ1-6|TRBV19
CASSIGGAGRSPLHF
TGTGCCAGTAGTATAGGAGGGGCCGGACGTTCACCCCTCCACTTT
>few|-|TRBJ1-3|TRBV19
CASSILPSGNTIYF
TGTGCCAGTAGTATTCTTCCGTCTGGAAACACCATATATTTT
>-|TRBD1|TRBJ2-1|TRBV5-6
CASSFLRTGGSEQFF
TGTGCCAGCAGCTTCCTTCGGACAGGGGGTAGTGAGCAGTTCTTC
>-|-|TRBJ2-1|TRBV7-2
CASSLAGSSYNEQFF
TGTGCCAGCAGCTTAGCGGGGAGCTCCTACAATGAGCAGTTCTTC
>-|-|TRBJ1-2|TRBV6-1
CASSEGITNYGYTF
TGTGCCAGCAGTGAGGGGATAACTAACTATGGCTACACCTTC
>-|-|TRBJ2-3|TRBV19
CASKVSGELTDTQYF
TGTGCCAGTAAAGTAAGTGGGGAACTCACAGATACGCAGTATTTT
>-|-|TRBJ2-7|TRBV20-1
CSASREYEQYF
TGCAGTGCTAGTAGAGAGTACGAGCAGTACTTC
>once|-|TRBJ2-2|TRBV7-9
CASSFGSAGNTGELFF
TGTGCCAGCAGCTTTGGGTCCGCGGGGAACACCGGGGAGCTGTTTTTT
>-|TRBD2|TRBJ2-1|TRBV5-1
CASSPPGLAGYNEQFF
TGCGCCAGCAGCCCACCGGGACTAGCGGGCTACAATGAGCAGTTCTTC
>-|TRBD1|TRBJ2-6|TRBV9
CASSVGQGVKAGANVLTF
TGTGCCAGCAGCGTCGGACAGGGAGTGAAGGCTGGGGCCAACGTCCTGACTTTC
>once|TRBD2|TRBJ2-5|TRBV5-1
CASSLSRGTSGAQETQYF
TGCGCCAGCAGCTTATCAAGAGGGACTAGCGGAGCTCAAGAGACCCAGTACTTC
>-|-|TRBJ1-1|TRBV28
CASIPVANLNTEAFF
TGTGCCAGCATTCCGGTGGCAAACTTGAACACTGAAGCTTTCTTT
>-|-|TRBJ1-1|TRBV7-9
CASSPSRGMNTEAFF
TGTGCCAGCAGCCCAAGTCGGGGAATGAACACTGAAGCTTTCTTT
>-|-|TRBJ2-7|TRBV18
CASSPLPGAEQYF
TGTGCCAGCTCACCACTCCCCGGGGCCGAGCAGTACTTC
>once|-|TRBJ2-1|TRBV11-2
CASSWGSYNEQFF
TGTGCCAGCAGCTGGGGCTCCTACAATGAGCAGTTCTTC
>-|-|TRBJ2-1|TRBV5-1
CASSLGAASYNEQFF
TGCGCCAGCAGCTTGGGTGCGGCCTCCTACAATGAGCAGTTCTTC
>few|-|TRBJ2-2|TRBV10-2
CASSESHTGELFF
TGCGCCAGCAGTGAGAGTCACACCGGGGAGCTGTTTTTT
>once|TRBD1|TRBJ1-2|TRBV28
CASIRTGQGGYTF
TGTGCCAGCATCAGGACAGGGCAGGGTGGCTACACCTTC
>-|-|TRBJ1-4|TRBV5-1
CASTRVGGVDEKLFF
TGCGCCAGCACTAGGGTCGGGGGCGTCGATGAAAAACTGTTTTTT
>-|TRBD1|TRBJ2-6|TRBV5-1
CASSQQTKTGGYSGANVLTF
TGCGCCAGCAGCCAACAGACTAAGACAGGGGGGTACTCTGGGGCCAACGTCCTGACTTTC
>-|-|TRBJ2-6|TRBV5-1
CASSLTAGANVLTF
TGCGCCAGCAGCCTGACAGCTGGGGCCAACGTCCTGACTTTC
>-|TRBD2|TRBJ2-1|TRBV28
CASSRTSGSSYNEQFF
TGTGCCAGCAGTCGGACTAGCGGGTCCTCCTACAATGAGCAGTTCTTC
>-|-|TRBJ1-3|TRBV11-2
CASSLEPNSGNTIYF
TGTGCCAGCAGCCTCGAGCCGAACTCTGGAAACACCATATATTTT
>-|-|TRBJ1-2|TRBV21-1
CASSKGPRATYGYTF
TGTGCCAGCAGCAAAGGCCCCAGAGCGACATATGGCTACACCTTC
>-|TRBD1|TRBJ1-2|TRBV5-6
CASRQLYGTARSNGYTF
TGTGCCAGCAGGCAACTTTACGGGACAGCCCGCAGCAATGGCTACACCTTC
>-|TRBD1|TRBJ1-1|TRBV7-2
CASSLSRGDTEAFF
TGTGCCAGCAGCCTTAGCAGGGGGGACACTGAAGCTTTCTTT
>few|-|TRBJ1-2|TRBV28
CASRPGPATLNYGYTF
TGTGCCAGTAGACCCGGGCCTGCGACACTTAACTATGGCTACACCTTC